This T cell receptor beta chain was retrieved from a study of siplizumab effects on memory and regulatory T cells. Trimming cost V 3 bases and J 3 bases; bases outside gene matches: 9. Per germline, CDR1 GTSNPN and CDR2 SVGIG (reference sequence). The CDR3 consists of 16 residues. The repertoire was sequenced with immunoSEQ multiplex PCR; TCRdb's copy has only in-frame clones and lacks some. The sample contains about 87,000 clones, 90% to 95% of which appear only once. The V call is TRBV30, the J call TRBJ1-2, with 11 bases matching TRBD1. Material: non-Treg CD4+ T cells sorted from blood. This sequence was found in a human donor in good health. The CDR3 nucleotides are TGTGCCTGGAGAGACGGGACAGGGGGGTTGCACTATGGCTACACCTTC. This sequence encodes CAWRDGTGGLHYGYTF.